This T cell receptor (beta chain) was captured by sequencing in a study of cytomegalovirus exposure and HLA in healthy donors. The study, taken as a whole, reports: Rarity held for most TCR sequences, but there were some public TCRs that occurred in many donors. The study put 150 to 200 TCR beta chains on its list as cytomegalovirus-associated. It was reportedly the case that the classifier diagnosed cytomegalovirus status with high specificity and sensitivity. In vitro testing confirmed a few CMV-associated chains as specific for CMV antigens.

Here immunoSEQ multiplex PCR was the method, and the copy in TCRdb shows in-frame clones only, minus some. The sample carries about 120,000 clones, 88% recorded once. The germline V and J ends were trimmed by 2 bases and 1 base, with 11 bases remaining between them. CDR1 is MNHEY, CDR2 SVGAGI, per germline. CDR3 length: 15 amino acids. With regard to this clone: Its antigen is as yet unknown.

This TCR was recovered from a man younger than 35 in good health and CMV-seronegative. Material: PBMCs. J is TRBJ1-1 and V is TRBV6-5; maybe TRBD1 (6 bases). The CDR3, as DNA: TGTGCCAGCAGTTACGGGGGGGCCAGGAACACTGAAGCTTTCTTT. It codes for CASSYGGARNTEAFF.